This passage covers 6 T cell receptor beta chains from one sample sequenced in a study of metastatic and nonmetastatic thyroid tumors. TCRdb re-called clones from the PCR reads using MiXCR. This sample yields some 26,000 clones, of which 20% to 25% are seen a single time; around 4% belongs to the top ten. Every patient underwent thyroid surgery untreated. Sequenced: adjacent normal tissue. The receptors derive from a female donor with papillary thyroid cancer or a benign thyroid nodule (not recorded which). Some clones in this sample may be carry-over from other donors' samples.

This clone was detected many times. This sequence joins TRBV7-9 and TRBJ1-3, with D perhaps TRBD1 (5 bases). V lost 4 bases, J lost 0 bases, and 13 bases lay in between. Germline V gene sequence: CDR1 SEHNR, CDR2 FQNEAQ (reference sequence). This CDR3 contains 16 residues. CDR3 region: CASSSRDPSSGNTIYF. The DNA of the CDR3 is TGTGCCAGCAGCTCCCGGGACCCAAGCTCTGGAAACACCATATATTTT.

This clone was counted between two and nine times. The genes are TRBV6-2 or TRBV6-3 and TRBJ2-5; TRBD1 matches 9 bases. Trimming at V came to 2 bases and at J to 14 bases, leaving 18 bases not matched to a gene. CDR1 is MNHEY, CDR2 SVGEGT, per germline. This CDR3 comprises 16 residues. The CDR3: CASSYLRTGAKETHYF. In nucleotides, the CDR3 is TGTGCCAGCAGTTACCTTAGGACAGGGGCTAAAGAGACTCATTACTTC.

This clone came up many times. The chain employs TRBV6-2 or TRBV6-3 and TRBJ2-4; 8 nucleotides match TRBD2. J gave up 0 bases and V 6 bases, and 13 bases lay outside the gene matches. CDR3 length: 18 amino acids. The V gene's germline CDR1 is MNHEY and CDR2 SVGEGT. For the CDR3, the DNA is TGTGCCAGCAGACCAGTAGGGGGACTAGGTCTAGCCAAAAACATTCAGTACTTC. It codes for CASRPVGGLGLAKNIQYF.

This rearrangement joins TRBV11-2 to TRBJ2-4; 11 bases match TRBD1. The V gene's germline CDR1 is SGHAT and CDR2 FQNNGV. V lost 4 bases to trimming and J lost 8 bases; unmatched junction nucleotides: 13. The CDR3 contains 17 residues. The CDR3 loop reads CASSSLRGQGERDIQYF. CDR3 bases: TGTGCCAGCAGCTCACTCCGGGGACAGGGGGAAAGAGACATTCAGTACTTC.

This clone was counted between two and nine times. Being one base from a much bigger clone, this may be a read error. The chain links TRBV14 to TRBJ2-1, with D perhaps matching TRBD1 or TRBD2 (6 bases each). Germline V gene lookup returns CDR1 SGHDN and CDR2 FVKESK. V lost 1 base, J lost 13 bases, and 11 bases lay in between. This CDR3 has 12 amino acids. DNA for the CDR3: TGTGCCAGCAGCCAAGTCCTCGGGGGCCAGTTCTTC. Protein: CASSQVLGGQFF.

This clone turned up a few times. CDR3 bases: TGTGCCAGCATTGGGGGACAGGCTGGGGACCAAGAGACCCAGTACTTC. This gives the protein CASIGGQAGDQETQYF. V is TRBV6-1 and J is TRBJ2-5; 8 nucleotides agree with TRBD1. J gave up 0 bases and V 7 bases, and 10 bases lay outside the gene matches. Germline-derived CDR1 and CDR2 are MNHNS and SASEGT. There are 16 residues in the CDR3.